Listed below are T cell receptor beta chains from one sample, sequenced in a study of blood T cell repertoires in COVID-19. Measured with immunoSEQ multiplex PCR; TCRdb has only the in-frame clones, and not every one. The sample includes about 170,000 clones, less than 90% seen only once; the top ten take less than 1.5%. The material sequenced was PBMCs or T cells enriched from blood (not recorded which). The source of these receptors is a human donor with acute COVID-19. The donor label of this sample is uncertain. Both conserved end residues are trimmed from each CDR3. Expanded clones are given a class, and other clones once, few, many or no size at all.

CDR3 protein: ASSQSGEETQY
V gene: TRBV2
clone size: .
J gene: TRBJ2-5
CDR3 length: 11

CDR3 protein: ASSLIRGGQETQY
V gene: TRBV5-1
clone size: .
J gene: TRBJ2-5
CDR3 length: 13

CDR3 protein: ASSDFSTGDTGELF
V gene: TRBV6-4
clone size: .
J gene: TRBJ2-2
CDR3 length: 14

CDR3 protein: AISESQGARQGYT
V gene: TRBV10-3
clone size: once
J gene: TRBJ1-2
CDR3 length: 13

CDR3 protein: ASSLLGEGDEAF
V gene: TRBV7-9
clone size: few
J gene: TRBJ1-1
CDR3 length: 12

CDR3 protein: ASSLSGGANTGELF
V gene: TRBV5-1
clone size: few
J gene: TRBJ2-2
CDR3 length: 14

CDR3 protein: ASSPWRATTGELF
V gene: TRBV28
clone size: .
J gene: TRBJ2-2
CDR3 length: 13

CDR3 protein: ASSPHGLFSYEQY
V gene: TRBV9
clone size: .
J gene: TRBJ2-7
CDR3 length: 13

CDR3 protein: ASSGAGDSPLH
V gene: TRBV7-9
clone size: .
J gene: TRBJ1-6
CDR3 length: 11

CDR3 protein: ASSVQSNYGYT
V gene: TRBV25-1
clone size: .
J gene: TRBJ1-2
CDR3 length: 11

CDR3 protein: ACSTGVNEKLF
V gene: TRBV30
clone size: once
J gene: TRBJ1-4
CDR3 length: 11

CDR3 protein: ASSYQTGDYGYT
V gene: TRBV6-2/TRBV6-3
clone size: .
J gene: TRBJ1-2
CDR3 length: 12

CDR3 protein: AWSVRQMFTEAF
V gene: TRBV30
clone size: .
J gene: TRBJ1-1
CDR3 length: 12

CDR3 protein: ASKLAGRGTDTQY
V gene: TRBV5-4
clone size: .
J gene: TRBJ2-3
CDR3 length: 13

CDR3 protein: ASSQDSLTGGGYT
V gene: TRBV3-1/TRBV3-2
clone size: .
J gene: TRBJ1-2
CDR3 length: 13

CDR3 protein: ASSSFPFGQGRNYGYT
V gene: TRBV28
clone size: once
J gene: TRBJ1-2
CDR3 length: 16

CDR3 protein: ASSLLSGGVGEQF
V gene: TRBV7-3
clone size: few
J gene: TRBJ2-1
CDR3 length: 13

CDR3 protein: AITPAGTSGGPGSYEQF
V gene: TRBV10-3
clone size: .
J gene: TRBJ2-1
CDR3 length: 17

CDR3 protein: ASSLYRGYT
V gene: TRBV12-3/TRBV12-4
clone size: .
J gene: TRBJ1-2
CDR3 length: 9

CDR3 protein: ASTLDRFFYEQY
V gene: TRBV6-4
clone size: once
J gene: TRBJ2-7
CDR3 length: 12

CDR3 protein: ASRPGAGANTGELF
V gene: TRBV6-4
clone size: .
J gene: TRBJ2-2
CDR3 length: 14

CDR3 protein: ASSLFGGPSYEQY
V gene: TRBV7-6
clone size: .
J gene: TRBJ2-7
CDR3 length: 13

CDR3 protein: ASSEGSGNTIY
V gene: TRBV19
clone size: .
J gene: TRBJ1-3
CDR3 length: 11

CDR3 protein: ASSLAGTGFDTQY
V gene: TRBV5-1
clone size: .
J gene: TRBJ2-3
CDR3 length: 13

CDR3 protein: ASREQGGYNEQF
V gene: TRBV5-6
clone size: .
J gene: TRBJ2-1
CDR3 length: 12

CDR3 protein: AWSVGDEQF
V gene: TRBV30
clone size: once
J gene: TRBJ2-1
CDR3 length: 9

CDR3 protein: ASSADSSYEQY
V gene: TRBV12-3/TRBV12-4
clone size: .
J gene: TRBJ2-7
CDR3 length: 11

CDR3 protein: ASSVAPGFYGYT
V gene: TRBV9
clone size: .
J gene: TRBJ1-2
CDR3 length: 12